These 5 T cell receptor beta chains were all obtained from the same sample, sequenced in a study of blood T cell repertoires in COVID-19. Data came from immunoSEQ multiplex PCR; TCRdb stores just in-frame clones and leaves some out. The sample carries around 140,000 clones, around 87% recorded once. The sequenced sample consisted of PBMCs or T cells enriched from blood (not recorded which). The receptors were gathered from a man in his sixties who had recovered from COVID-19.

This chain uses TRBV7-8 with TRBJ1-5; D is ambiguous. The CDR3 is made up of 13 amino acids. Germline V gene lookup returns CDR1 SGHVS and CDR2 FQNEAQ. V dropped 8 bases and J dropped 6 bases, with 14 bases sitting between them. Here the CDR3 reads CASSGESGQPQHF. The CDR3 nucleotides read TGTGCCAGCTCCGGGGAGAGTGGTCAGCCCCAGCATTTT.

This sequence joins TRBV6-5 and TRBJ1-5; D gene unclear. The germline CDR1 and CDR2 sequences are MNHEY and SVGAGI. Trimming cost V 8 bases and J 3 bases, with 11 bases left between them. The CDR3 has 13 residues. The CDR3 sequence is CASRQRLNQPQHF. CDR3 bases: TGTGCCAGCCGGCAGAGGCTCAATCAGCCCCAGCATTTT.

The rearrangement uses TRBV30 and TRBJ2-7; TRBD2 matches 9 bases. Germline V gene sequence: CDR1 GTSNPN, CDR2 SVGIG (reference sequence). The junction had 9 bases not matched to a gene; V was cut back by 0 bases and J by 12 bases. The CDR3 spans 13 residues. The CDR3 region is CAWSVQSGGKAYF. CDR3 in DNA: TGTGCCTGGAGTGTACAGAGCGGGGGGAAGGCGTACTTC.

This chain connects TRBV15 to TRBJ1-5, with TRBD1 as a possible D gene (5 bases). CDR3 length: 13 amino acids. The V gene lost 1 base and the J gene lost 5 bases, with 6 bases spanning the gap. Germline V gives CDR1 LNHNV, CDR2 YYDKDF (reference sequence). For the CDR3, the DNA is TGTGCCACCAGCAGAGGGGGGGATCAGCCCCAGCATTTT. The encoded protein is CATSRGGDQPQHF.

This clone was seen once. The CDR3 protein is CASGGGTNEKLFF. CDR3 coding DNA: TGTGCCAGCGGGGGAGGCACTAATGAAAAACTGTTTTTT. The chain carries TRBV7-6 and TRBJ1-4; weak D call: TRBD1 (5 bases). Trimming cost V 8 bases and J 2 bases, with 9 bases left between them. This CDR3 spans 13 amino acids. Germline V lookup: CDR1 SGHVS, CDR2 FNYEAQ.